The 10 T cell receptor beta chains below come from one sample, sequenced in a study of vaccination and CD4 T cells after COVID-19. The Oncomine TCR Beta short-read assay generated sequence data from the DNA of cultured CD4+ T cells. TCRdb reprocessed the PCR reads via MiXCR and lists one record per CDR3 protein. The sample shows around 6,000 distinct CDR3 sequences, about two fifths of them seen only once. The treatment here: approximately 9-day PBMC culture with coronavirus spike peptide pools or control peptides (ViraFEST assay). No antigen has been identified for these receptors. The sample comprised CD4+ T cells from blood, cultured in vitro. These receptors originate from a human donor who had recovered from COVID-19.

The J gene is TRBJ2-3, the V gene TRBV20-1, with 10 bases lining up with TRBD2. This CDR3 has 13 amino acids. Germline CDR1 and CDR2: DFQATT and SNEGSKA (reference sequence). V lost 4 bases to trimming and J lost 8 bases; unmatched junction nucleotides: 6. The CDR3 DNA reads as TGCAGTGCTAAGGCTAGCGGGAGTGGTACGCAGTATTTT. It codes for CSAKASGSGTQYF.

This clonotype was seen only a few times. The rearrangement joins TRBV20-1 to TRBJ2-5; D remains unclear. V was trimmed by 4 bases and J by 1 base, leaving 7 bases between them. The CDR3 contains 12 residues. CDR1 DFQATT and CDR2 SNEGSKA come from the germline V gene (reference sequence). DNA of the CDR3: TGCAGTGCTACTGACTCCCAAGAGACCCAGTACTTC. Translated, it gives CSATDSQETQYF.

The chain has TRBV28 and TRBJ1-2, with D maybe TRBD1 (6 bases). Germline lookup yields CDR1 MDHEN and CDR2 SYDVKM. Trimming removed 7 bases at V and 5 bases at J, with 14 bases between. This CDR3 is built from 13 residues. The CDR3: CASNQRTEYGYTF. The DNA for the CDR3 is TGTGCCAGCAACCAGCGGACAGAATATGGCTACACCTTC.

This clonotype was picked up one time. The rearrangement joins TRBV7-3 to TRBJ2-5, with a possible D match to TRBD1 (5 bases). Between the trimmed V and J ends, which lost 5 bases and 4 bases, there was a span of 20 bases. The CDR3 has 16 amino acids. CDR1 SGHTA and CDR2 FQGTGA come from the germline V gene. CDR3 amino acids: CASSPVGQGGVETQYF. CDR3 bases: TGTGCCAGCAGCCCAGTGGGTCAGGGTGGGGTAGAGACCCAGTACTTC.

The rearrangement uses TRBV2 and TRBJ2-5; 7 bases are a match to TRBD1. After removal of 6 bases from V and 7 bases from J, the junction contained 8 bases not matched to a gene. Germline V gene lookup returns CDR1 SNHLY and CDR2 FYNNEI. This CDR3 has 13 residues. CDR3 DNA sequence: TGTGCCAGCAGGCAGGGGGTTGAAGCGACCCAGTACTTC. Protein: CASRQGVEATQYF.

This chain uses TRBV28 with TRBJ1-5, with D unclear. CDR3 length: 14 amino acids. The germline V gene has CDR1 MDHEN and CDR2 SYDVKM. Trimming removed 1 base from V and 9 bases from J, with 13 bases in between. The DNA of the CDR3 is TGTGCCAGCAGTTTATTGGCAGAAGGTGGGCCCCAGCATTTT. Translated, it gives CASSLLAEGGPQHF.

The V call is TRBV28, the J call TRBJ2-7; TRBD2 is a possible D gene (5 bases). Trimming stripped 6 bases from V and 0 bases from J, with 9 bases between. The CDR3 runs 13 residues. The germline CDR1 and CDR2 sequences are MDHEN and SYDVKM. For the CDR3, the DNA is TGTGCCAGCAGAGAGGGCTCCTCCTACGAGCAGTACTTC. It specifies CASREGSSYEQYF.

This clonotype appeared once. The chain employs TRBV2 and TRBJ2-5; TRBD1 might be the D (7 bases). Germline values: CDR1 SNHLY, CDR2 FYNNEI. The CDR3 is made up of 14 amino acids. The V gene lost 3 bases and the J gene lost 4 bases, with 12 bases spanning the gap. The CDR3, as DNA: TGTGCCAGCAGTGATGACAGGGAGGTAGAGACCCAGTACTTC. Translating it yields CASSDDREVETQYF.

This clonotype is termed medium-sized. The chain employs TRBV7-2 and TRBJ1-2, with 7 positions matching TRBD1. V trimming: 4 bases; J trimming: 8 bases; junction bases outside the gene matches: 4. CDR3 length: 12 residues. Germline lookup yields CDR1 SGHTA and CDR2 FQGNSA. CDR3 residues: CASSSQGEGYTF. CDR3 DNA: TGTGCCAGCAGCTCCCAGGGGGAAGGCTACACCTTC.

This clonotype turned up a few times. CDR3 sequence reads: CATSTSSGPEGTQYF. The CDR3 DNA reads as TGTGCCACCAGCACATCCAGCGGACCAGAAGGGACCCAGTACTTC. V gene TRBV15 combines with J gene TRBJ2-5; D perhaps matches TRBD2 (5 bases). V shed 4 bases and J shed 7 bases, with 19 bases lying between them. The germline V gene encodes CDR1 LNHNV and CDR2 YYDKDF (reference sequence). The CDR3 consists of 15 residues. Based on the CDR3 plus reference TRBV15 and TRBJ2-5, the full variable domain is DAMVIQNPRYQVTQFGKPVTLSCSQTLNHNVMYWYQQKSSQAPKLLFHYYDKDFNNEADTPDNFQSRRPNTSFCFLDIRSPGLGDTAMYLCATSTSSGPEGTQYFGPGTRLLVL.